The T cell receptor (beta chain) described here comes from a study of blood T cells in healthy people across ages. J lost 0 bases, V lost 5 bases, and 6 bases had no gene match. The germline V gene has CDR1 ENHRY and CDR2 SYGVKD. This CDR3 is built from 15 residues. A sample-barcoded 5' primer and a J-beta primer mix were used in a second PCR of roughly 7 to 11 cycles. Each CDR3 protein gets one entry after TCRdb re-called the 5' RACE reads with MiXCR. The sample lists 750,000 to 950,000 distinct CDR3 sequences; roughly 25% were seen once. These data also formed part of another study, on T cells of mothers and their children.

The V and J genes are TRBV10-3 and TRBJ1-2; 7 bases align to TRBD1. This TCR derives from a boy aged 5-17 years in good health. Sequencing was carried out using blood. In DNA, the CDR3 is TGTGCCATCAGTCCCGGGACAGCTTCTAACTATGGCTACACCTTC. Encoded protein: CAISPGTASNYGYTF.